The TCR beta chain described here comes from a study of CD8 T cells in ankylosing spondylitis. Notes on the study in general: CD8+ by phenotype, disease-linked clones were relatively rare in peripheral blood. Disease-linked clones reportedly showed significant enrichment in matched ankylosing spondylitis synovial fluid.

MiXCR, run by TCRdb on the 5' RACE reads, gives a single entry per CDR3 protein. The repertoire consists of approximately 100,000 distinct CDR3 sequences, with roughly 8.3% occurring once and the leading ten covering 8.5% to 10%. About this clonotype itself: What it binds is not known.

Source material: blood, either unsorted or a sorted T cell fraction (not recorded which). This clonotype was sampled from a male donor with ankylosing spondylitis or in good health (not recorded which).

CDR3 protein: CASSPGTGVWNEQFF. The CDR3 DNA reads as TGTGCCAGCAGTCCCGGGACAGGGGTGTGGAATGAGCAGTTCTTC. The chain is built from TRBV7-9 and TRBJ2-1, with TRBD1 identical over 10 bases. This CDR3 contains 15 residues. The V and J ends lost 6 bases and 7 bases, in that order; junction bases with no gene match: 9. The V gene's germline CDR1 is SEHNR and CDR2 FQNEAQ (reference sequence). The full variable domain, in which reference TRBV7-9 and TRBJ2-1 provide the parts outside the CDR3, is DTGVSQNPRHKITKRGQNVTFRCDPISEHNRLYWYRQTLGQGPEFLTYFQNEAQLEKSRLLSDRFSAERPKGSFSTLEIQRTEQGDSAMYLCASSPGTGVWNEQFFGPGTRLTVL.